The 12 T cell receptor beta chains below all came from one sample that was sequenced in a study of shared clonotypes between healthy human individuals. TCRdb keeps only in-frame clones here, not all; method: immunoSEQ multiplex PCR. The sample consists of 2 million to 2.5 million clones, approximately 94% of them appearing once. The sequencing input was naive CD4+ T cells sorted from blood. Subset of the sample: CD45RA+ positively selected. The receptor set was obtained from a man aged 18 to 29 in good health.

The genes are TRBV9 and TRBJ2-1; D remains unclear. Per germline, CDR1 SGDLS and CDR2 YYNGEE. Trimming left V 3 bases short and J 3 bases short, with 13 bases between. CDR3 length: 15 amino acids. The CDR3 DNA reads TGTGCCAGCAGCGCACTTGGGCAACTCTACAATGAGCAGTTCTTC. Its translation is CASSALGQLYNEQFF.

This clone was seen just once. The CDR3 loop reads CASSDGDRWATQYF. As DNA, the CDR3 is TGTGCCAGCAGTGACGGGGACAGGTGGGCGACCCAGTACTTC. The chain is built from TRBV6-1 and TRBJ2-5; 8 nucleotides line up with TRBD1. The ends lost 3 bases at V and 7 bases at J; junction bases unmatched: 7. CDR3 length equals 14 residues. CDR1 and CDR2 (germline): MNHNS, SASEGT.

In DNA form, the CDR3 reads TGTGCCAGCAGCGCTTCTCGGGACGGAAATGAAAAACTGTTTTTT. Translated, it gives CASSASRDGNEKLFF. This rearrangement joins TRBV5-4 to TRBJ1-4; weak D call: TRBD1 (5 bases). V lost 4 bases to trimming and J lost 5 bases, with 15 bases between them. The CDR3 extends over 15 amino acids. Germline CDR1 SGHNT, CDR2 YYREEE (reference sequence).

This rearrangement joins TRBV11-2 to TRBJ2-7; 9 bases are shared with TRBD2. The CDR3 contains 16 residues. Losses at the gene ends were 0 bases for V and 7 bases for J; bases not matched to a gene: 10. Germline CDR1 and CDR2: SGHAT and FQNNGV. CDR3 protein: CASSLDRSGRSGEQYF. DNA of the CDR3: TGTGCCAGCAGCTTAGACCGTAGCGGGAGATCGGGGGAGCAGTACTTC.

The chain is built from TRBV18 and TRBJ1-1; no clear D gene. Germline V lookup: CDR1 KGHSH, CDR2 LQKENI. The CDR3 has 16 amino acids. V lost 3 bases to trimming and J lost 0 bases, with 14 bases between them. CDR3 in amino acids: CASSPPSNRVNTEAFF. As DNA, the CDR3 is TGTGCCAGCTCACCTCCCAGCAACAGAGTGAACACTGAAGCTTTCTTT.

This CDR3 reads CASSQVGTEQFF. In DNA form, the CDR3 reads TGCGCCAGCAGCCAAGTCGGAACTGAGCAGTTCTTC. The V gene is TRBV4-3, the J gene TRBJ2-1, with D unclear. CDR3 size: 12 residues. Germline CDR1 and CDR2: LGHNA and YSLEER. V lost 1 base, J lost 9 bases, and 7 bases lay in between.

This clone has a single count. The chain joins TRBV9 to TRBJ2-5; a weak D match, TRBD1 (6 bases). V was cut by 1 base and J by 5 bases, with 15 bases left in between. In germline, CDR1 is SGDLS, CDR2 YYNGEE. The CDR3 spans 15 residues. In DNA, the CDR3 is TGTGCCAGCAGCGTATCATCCGGGACATATGAGACCCAGTACTTC. Protein: CASSVSSGTYETQYF.

The chain employs TRBV4-1 and TRBJ1-1; no firm D call. Per the germline V gene, CDR1 is MGHRA and CDR2 is YSYEKL. This CDR3 has 17 amino acids. Trimming took 0 bases from V and 1 from J, leaving 15 bases between them. CDR3 in amino acids: CASSQDYYAAKNTEAFF. The CDR3 nucleotides read TGCGCCAGCAGCCAAGATTACTATGCGGCTAAGAACACTGAAGCTTTCTTT.

The J gene is TRBJ1-4, the V gene TRBV6-1, with D tentatively TRBD1 (6 bases). The CDR3 totals 15 residues. V was shortened by 4 bases and J by 5 bases, with 14 bases between the two germline ends. Germline V gene data show CDR1 as MNHNS and CDR2 as SASEGT. CDR3 amino acids: CASSGTGHSNEKLFF. In nucleotides, the CDR3 is TGTGCCAGCAGTGGAACGGGACACTCGAATGAAAAACTGTTTTTT.

The J gene is TRBJ2-7, the V gene TRBV28; D may match TRBD1 or TRBD2 (6 bases each). This CDR3 is built from 17 residues. The germline V gene has CDR1 MDHEN and CDR2 SYDVKM. V was clipped by 3 bases and J by 1 base, with 19 bases between them. The DNA of the CDR3 is TGTGCCAGCAGTTTGGGGGGCTCGAGACCGGAATCCTACGAGCAGTACTTC. Residues: CASSLGGSRPESYEQYF.

In its sample, this clone was seen a few times. The rearrangement links TRBV6-5 to TRBJ1-6, with D unresolved. Germline loops: CDR1 MNHEY, CDR2 SVGAGI. V was pared by 7 bases and J by 5 bases, with 15 bases between. The CDR3 runs to 15 residues. CDR3 amino acids: CASNRGGADNSPLHF. The DNA of the CDR3 is TGTGCCAGCAATCGAGGTGGCGCGGATAATTCACCCCTCCACTTT.

V gene TRBV10-3 combines with J gene TRBJ2-7; tentatively, D is TRBD1 or TRBD2 (5 bases each). This CDR3 has 13 residues. The V gene lost 8 bases and the J gene lost 5 bases, with 16 bases spanning the gap. Germline assignment: CDR1 ENHRY and CDR2 SYGVKD. For the CDR3, the DNA is TGTGCCATCGGGGGAGCAGGCAGCGACGAGCAGTACTTC. It yields the protein CAIGGAGSDEQYF.